The clone carrying this T cell receptor beta chain has more than one count but fewer than ten. The antigen remains unidentified. This specimen belongs to a study of cytomegalovirus exposure and HLA in healthy donors. A multiplex PCR was run with 60 Vbeta primers and 13 Jbeta primers. Measured with immunoSEQ multiplex PCR; TCRdb has only the in-frame clones, and not every one. Of some 180,000 clones detected, over 60% appear once; the ten largest clones hold around 1.6%. The germline V and J ends were trimmed by 6 bases and 6 bases, with 18 bases remaining between them. The germline CDR1 and CDR2 sequences are MNHNS and SASEGT. The CDR3 spans 15 residues. Findings of the study overall: Across donors, most TCRs were seen rarely, yet some public ones were widespread. Presence/absence analyses assumed roughly uniform sequencing depth across donors, which may not hold.

The receptor's source is a man aged 18 to 29 in good health and CMV-seronegative. Material: PBMCs. The chain recombines TRBV6-1 with TRBJ1-5; D is possibly TRBD1 (5 bases). The CDR3 here is CASRQSGARGQPQHF. The CDR3 region has the DNA TGTGCCAGCAGACAATCTGGGGCTAGGGGTCAGCCCCAGCATTTT.